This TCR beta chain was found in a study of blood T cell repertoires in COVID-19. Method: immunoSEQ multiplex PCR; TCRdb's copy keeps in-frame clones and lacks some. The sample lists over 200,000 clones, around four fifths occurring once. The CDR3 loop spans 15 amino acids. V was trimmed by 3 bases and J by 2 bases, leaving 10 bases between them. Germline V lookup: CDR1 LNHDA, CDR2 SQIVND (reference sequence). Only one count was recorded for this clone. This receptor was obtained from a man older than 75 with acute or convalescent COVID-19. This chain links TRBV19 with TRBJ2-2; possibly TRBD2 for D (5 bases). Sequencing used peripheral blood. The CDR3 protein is CASSIQAVNTGELFF. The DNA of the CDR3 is TGTGCCAGTAGTATCCAAGCGGTTAACACCGGGGAGCTGTTTTTT.